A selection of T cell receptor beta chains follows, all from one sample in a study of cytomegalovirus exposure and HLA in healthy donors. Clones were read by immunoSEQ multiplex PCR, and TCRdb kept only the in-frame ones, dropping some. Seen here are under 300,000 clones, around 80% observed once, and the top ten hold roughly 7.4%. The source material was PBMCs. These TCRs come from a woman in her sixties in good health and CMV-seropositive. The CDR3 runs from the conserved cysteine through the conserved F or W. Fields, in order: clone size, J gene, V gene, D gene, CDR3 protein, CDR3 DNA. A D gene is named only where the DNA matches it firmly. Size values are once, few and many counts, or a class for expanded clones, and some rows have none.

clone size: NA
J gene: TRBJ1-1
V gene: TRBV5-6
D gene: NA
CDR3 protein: CASSGTGSTGEAFF
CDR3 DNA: TGTGCCAGCAGCGGTACCGGGTCGACCGGGGAAGCTTTCTTT

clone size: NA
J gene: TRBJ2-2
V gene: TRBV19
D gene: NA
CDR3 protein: CASQETGIGELFF
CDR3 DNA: TGTGCCAGCCAAGAAACAGGGATCGGGGAGCTGTTTTTT

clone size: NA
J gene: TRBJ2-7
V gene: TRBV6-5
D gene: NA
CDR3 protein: CASSYFGGSYEQYF
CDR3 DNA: TGTGCCAGCAGTTACTTTGGGGGGAGCTACGAGCAGTACTTC

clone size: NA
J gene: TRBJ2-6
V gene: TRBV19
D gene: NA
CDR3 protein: CASIDWSSGANVLTF
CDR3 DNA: TGTGCCAGTATCGACTGGTCCTCTGGGGCCAACGTCCTGACTTTC

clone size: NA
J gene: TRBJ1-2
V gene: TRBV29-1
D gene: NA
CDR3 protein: CSVEITRNPLSGYTF
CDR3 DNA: TGCAGCGTTGAGATCACTAGGAACCCCCTTAGTGGCTACACCTTC

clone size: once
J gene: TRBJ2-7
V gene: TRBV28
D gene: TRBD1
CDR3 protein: CASSFGQGASYEQYF
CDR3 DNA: TGTGCCAGCAGTTTCGGACAGGGGGCATCCTACGAGCAGTACTTC

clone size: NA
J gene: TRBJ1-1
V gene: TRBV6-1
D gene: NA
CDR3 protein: CAIHRSNTEAFF
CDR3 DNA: TGTGCCATCCACAGGTCGAACACTGAAGCTTTCTTT

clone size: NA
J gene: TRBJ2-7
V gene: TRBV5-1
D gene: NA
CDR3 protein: CASSLDGTSPYEQYF
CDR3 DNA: TGCGCCAGCAGCTTGGATGGGACTTCCCCCTACGAGCAGTACTTC

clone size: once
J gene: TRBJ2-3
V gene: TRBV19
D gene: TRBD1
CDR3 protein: CASSIPGQGLTDTQYF
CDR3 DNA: TGTGCCAGTAGTATTCCGGGACAGGGCCTAACAGATACGCAGTATTTT

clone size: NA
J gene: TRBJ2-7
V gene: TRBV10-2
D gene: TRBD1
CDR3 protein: CASSRDSSYEQYF
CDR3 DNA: TGCGCCAGCAGTCGGGACAGCTCCTACGAGCAGTACTTC

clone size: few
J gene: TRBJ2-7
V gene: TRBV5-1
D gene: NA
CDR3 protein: CASSRDPGAYEQYF
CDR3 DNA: TGCGCCAGCAGCCGCGACCCAGGGGCCTACGAGCAGTACTTC

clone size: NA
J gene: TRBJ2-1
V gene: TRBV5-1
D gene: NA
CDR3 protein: CASSFRVPTYNEQFF
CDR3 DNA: TGCGCCAGCAGCTTCCGGGTTCCCACCTACAATGAGCAGTTCTTC

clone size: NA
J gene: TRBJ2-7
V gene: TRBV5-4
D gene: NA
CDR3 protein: CASSSPDERDYEQYF
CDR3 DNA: TGTGCCAGCAGCTCGCCGGATGAGAGGGACTACGAGCAGTACTTC

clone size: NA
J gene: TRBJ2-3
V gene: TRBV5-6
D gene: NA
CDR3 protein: CASSLGDMGRNTQYF
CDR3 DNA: TGTGCCAGCAGCTTAGGGGACATGGGAAGGAATACGCAGTATTTT

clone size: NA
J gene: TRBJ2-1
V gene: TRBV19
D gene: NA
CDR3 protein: CASSGGLEQFF
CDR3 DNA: TGTGCCAGTAGTGGAGGCCTAGAGCAGTTCTTC

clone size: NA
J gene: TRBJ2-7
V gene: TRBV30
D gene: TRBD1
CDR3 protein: CAWSSGTGIPYEQYF
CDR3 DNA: TGTGCCTGGAGTTCTGGGACAGGAATTCCCTACGAGCAGTACTTC

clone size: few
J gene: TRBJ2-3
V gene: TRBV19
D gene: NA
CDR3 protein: CASSIVAGADTQYF
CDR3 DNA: TGTGCCAGTAGTATTGTTGCGGGGGCGGATACGCAGTATTTT

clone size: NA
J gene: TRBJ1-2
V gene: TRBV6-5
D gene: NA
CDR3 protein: CASSYRGARNYGYTF
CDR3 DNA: TGTGCCAGCAGTTACCGGGGGGCTCGGAACTATGGCTACACCTTC

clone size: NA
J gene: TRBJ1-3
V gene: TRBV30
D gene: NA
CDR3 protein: CAWQTGLNSGNTIYF
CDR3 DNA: TGTGCCTGGCAGACAGGCCTCAACTCTGGAAACACCATATATTTT

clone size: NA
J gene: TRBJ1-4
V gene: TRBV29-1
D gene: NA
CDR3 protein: CSVQLGPREEKLFF
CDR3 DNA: TGCAGCGTACAATTGGGACCTCGGGAGGAAAAACTGTTTTTT

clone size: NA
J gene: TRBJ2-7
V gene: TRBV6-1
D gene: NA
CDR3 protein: CATGGGQYF
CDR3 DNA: TGTGCCACTGGGGGAGGGCAGTACTTC

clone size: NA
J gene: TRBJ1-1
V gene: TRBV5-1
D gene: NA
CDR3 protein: CASSRRDARTTEAFF
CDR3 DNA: TGCGCCAGCAGCCGGAGGGACGCCAGGACAACTGAAGCTTTCTTT

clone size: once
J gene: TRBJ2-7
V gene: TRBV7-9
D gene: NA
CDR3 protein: CASGSDSTTYEQYF
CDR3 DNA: TGTGCCAGCGGAAGTGACAGCACGACCTACGAGCAGTACTTC

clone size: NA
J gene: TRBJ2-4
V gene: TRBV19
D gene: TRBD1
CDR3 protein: CASTGPTGGKNIQYF
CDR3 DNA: TGTGCCAGTACCGGCCCAACAGGGGGCAAAAACATTCAGTACTTC

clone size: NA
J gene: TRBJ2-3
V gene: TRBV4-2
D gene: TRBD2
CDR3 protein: CASSQETSGVTDTQYF
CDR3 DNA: TGTGCCAGCAGCCAAGAAACTAGCGGGGTCACAGATACGCAGTATTTT

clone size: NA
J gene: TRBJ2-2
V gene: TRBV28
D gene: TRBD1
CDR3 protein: CASSLSPGTGGDTGELFF
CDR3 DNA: TGTGCCAGCAGTTTATCCCCCGGGACAGGGGGCGACACCGGGGAGCTGTTTTTT

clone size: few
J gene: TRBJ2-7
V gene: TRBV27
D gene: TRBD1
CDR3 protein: CASRSGTGFSYEQYF
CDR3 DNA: TGTGCCAGCAGATCCGGGACAGGGTTCTCCTACGAGCAGTACTTC

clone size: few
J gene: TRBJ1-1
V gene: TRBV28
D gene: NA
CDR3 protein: CASSLGTYEAFF
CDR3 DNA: TGTGCCAGCAGTTTAGGGACATATGAAGCTTTCTTT

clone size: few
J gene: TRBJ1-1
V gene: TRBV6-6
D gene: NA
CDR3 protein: CASRKEISGSSEAFF
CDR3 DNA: TGTGCCAGCAGGAAGGAGATCAGTGGGTCCTCTGAAGCTTTCTTT

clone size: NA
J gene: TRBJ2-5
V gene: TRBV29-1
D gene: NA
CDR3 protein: CSDKQDSSPGTQYF
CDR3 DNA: TGCAGCGACAAACAGGACAGCTCGCCGGGGACCCAGTACTTC

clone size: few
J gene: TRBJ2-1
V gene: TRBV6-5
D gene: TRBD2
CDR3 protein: CASSYFASGKEQFF
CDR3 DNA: TGTGCCAGCAGTTACTTCGCTAGCGGGAAAGAGCAGTTCTTC

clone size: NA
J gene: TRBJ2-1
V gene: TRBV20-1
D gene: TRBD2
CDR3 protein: CSALGLAGQFF
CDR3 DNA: TGCAGTGCCCTAGGACTAGCGGGGCAGTTCTTC

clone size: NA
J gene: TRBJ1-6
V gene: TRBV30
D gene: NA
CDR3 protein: CAWGWSSYNSPLHF
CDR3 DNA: TGTGCCTGGGGCTGGAGCTCCTATAATTCACCCCTCCACTTT

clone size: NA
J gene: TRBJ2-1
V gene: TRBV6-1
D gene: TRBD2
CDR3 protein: CASTRTSGIGNEQFF
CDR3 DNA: TGTGCCAGCACAAGGACTAGCGGGATCGGGAATGAGCAGTTCTTC

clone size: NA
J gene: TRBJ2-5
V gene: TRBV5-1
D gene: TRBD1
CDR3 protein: CASSRWTGRQETQYF
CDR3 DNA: TGCGCCAGCAGCCGATGGACAGGGAGACAAGAGACCCAGTACTTC

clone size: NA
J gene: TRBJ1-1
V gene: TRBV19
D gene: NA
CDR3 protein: CASSISLEAFF
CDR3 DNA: TGTGCCAGTAGTATATCTCTTGAAGCTTTCTTT

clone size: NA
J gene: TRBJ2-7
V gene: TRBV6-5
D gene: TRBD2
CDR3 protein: CASSFTGTSAYEQYF
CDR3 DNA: TGTGCCAGCAGTTTCACCGGGACTAGTGCGTACGAGCAGTACTTC

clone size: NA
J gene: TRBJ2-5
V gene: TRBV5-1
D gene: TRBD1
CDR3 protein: CASSLTPGQGTQETQYF
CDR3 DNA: TGCGCCAGCAGCTTGACCCCGGGACAGGGCACCCAAGAGACCCAGTACTTC

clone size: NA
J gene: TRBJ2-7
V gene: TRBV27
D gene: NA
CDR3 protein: CASMEHPLRNEQYF
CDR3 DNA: TGTGCCAGCATGGAACATCCCTTGAGGAACGAGCAGTACTTC

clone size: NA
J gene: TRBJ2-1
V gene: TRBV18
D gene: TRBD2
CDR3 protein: CASSPALTSGPYNEQFF
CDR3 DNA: TGTGCCAGCTCACCTGCCCTAACTAGCGGACCCTACAATGAGCAGTTCTTC

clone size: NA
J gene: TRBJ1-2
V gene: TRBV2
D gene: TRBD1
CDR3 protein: CASRGRGLSYGYTF
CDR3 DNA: TGTGCCAGCAGGGGAAGGGGGCTTAGCTATGGCTACACCTTC

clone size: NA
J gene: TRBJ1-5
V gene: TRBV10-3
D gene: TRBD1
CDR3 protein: CAISDPDRGPQPQHF
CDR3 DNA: TGTGCCATCAGTGACCCTGACAGGGGGCCTCAGCCCCAGCATTTT